The 18 T cell receptor beta chains below were found in one sample sequenced in a study of Graves' ophthalmopathy and Graves' hyperthyroidism. Amplification of TCR beta CDR3 regions used RNA transcripts. RT-PCR with HTBI primers came first, then second-round multiplex PCR. Via MiXCR, TCRdb re-called the multiplex PCR reads, giving one row per CDR3 protein. The sample holds roughly 300,000 distinct CDR3 sequences, 15% to 20% seen once. Sequenced input: peripheral blood. Receptor source: an adult man with Graves' ophthalmopathy.

This clonotype was recorded at least ten times. The chain carries TRBV11-1 and TRBJ2-5; TRBD2 matches 13 bases. Germline V gives CDR1 SGHAT, CDR2 FQDESV (reference sequence). The CDR3 extends over 15 amino acids. V shed 5 bases, J shed 4 bases, and the junction held 4 bases outside the gene matches. Written as DNA, the CDR3 is TGTGCCAGCAGCAATCGACTAGCGGGAGGAGAGACCCAGTACTTC. Translating gives CASSNRLAGGETQYF.

This clonotype showed up many times. The chain recombines TRBV6-5 with TRBJ1-2; TRBD1 might be the D (5 bases). The CDR3 length is 15 residues. CDR1 and CDR2 (germline): MNHEY, SVGAGI. Trimming pared 5 bases from V and 0 bases from J, leaving 13 bases between. The CDR3 bases are TGTGCCAGCAGTCGAGACAGATACTCTAACTATGGCTACACCTTC. Translated, it gives CASSRDRYSNYGYTF.

Details on this clonotype: A much larger clone lies one base from this, so it may be a read error. Since no conserved phenylalanine or tryptophan closes the CDR3, a read error is the likely cause. J is TRBJ2-5 and V is TRBV5-6; tentatively, D is TRBD1 (6 bases). From germline, CDR1 is SGHDT and CDR2 YYEEEE. V was clipped by 4 bases and J by 0 bases, with 13 bases between them. The CDR3 runs 15 residues. CDR3 in amino acids: CASSIGTTYQETQYS. DNA for the CDR3: TGTGCCAGCAGCATCGGGACAACATACCAAGAGACCCAGTACTCC.

Ten or more counts support this clonotype. The chain employs TRBV6-2 or TRBV6-3 and TRBJ1-1; weak D call: TRBD1 (5 bases). Trimming stripped 6 bases from V and 0 bases from J, with 14 bases between. Germline assignment: CDR1 MNHEY and CDR2 SVGEGT. The CDR3 has 15 amino acids. The CDR3 reads CASRYLQAVNTEAFF. In DNA, the CDR3 is TGTGCCAGCAGGTACCTACAGGCAGTGAACACTGAAGCTTTCTTT.

Many counts were recorded for this clonotype. This rearrangement joins TRBV24-1 to TRBJ1-1; TRBD1 agrees at 10 bases. V lost 3 bases, J lost 8 bases, and 8 bases stayed unmatched. Germline-derived CDR1 and CDR2 are KGHDR and SFDVKD. The CDR3 has 15 amino acids. The CDR3 protein is CATSDTGQGGPEAFF. Written as DNA, the CDR3 is TGTGCCACCAGTGATACCGGACAGGGGGGGCCCGAAGCTTTCTTT.

Regarding this clonotype: A single base separates this from a much larger clone, so it may be a read error. The V and J genes are TRBV2 and TRBJ1-5; 8 bases line up with TRBD1. V lost 7 bases and J lost 3; bases outside the gene matches: 8. Germline values: CDR1 SNHLY, CDR2 FYNNEI. The CDR3 extends over 15 amino acids. The chain's CDR3 is CASNLQGAVNQPQHF. In DNA form, the CDR3 reads TGTGCCAGCAATCTTCAGGGGGCTGTCAATCAGCCCCAGCATTTT.

This clonotype showed up many times. The chain has TRBV2 and TRBJ2-7; D gene unclear. CDR1 SNHLY and CDR2 FYNNEI come from the germline V gene. V lost 4 bases and J lost 5, with 12 bases in between. CDR3 size: 13 residues. The CDR3 is CASSVGIADEQYF. The CDR3 region has the DNA TGTGCCAGCAGTGTAGGGATCGCGGACGAGCAGTACTTC.

The CDR3 region has the DNA TGTGCCAGCAGCTTATATATGGGAGTGGAGACCCAGTACTTC. Translating gives CASSLYMGVETQYF. The chain employs TRBV7-2 and TRBJ2-5; tentative D call: TRBD2 (5 bases). V gave up 2 bases and J gave up 5 bases, with 12 bases separating them. This CDR3 has 14 residues. The germline CDR1 and CDR2 sequences are SGHTA and FQGNSA.

In its sample, this clonotype was seen a few times. CDR3 bases: TGTGCCAGCAGTCCCCGAGGGGCCGGGGACGAGCAGTACTTC. Its protein is CASSPRGAGDEQYF. The gene calls are TRBV7-9 and TRBJ2-7; D tentatively fits TRBD1 or TRBD2 (5 bases each). V lost 6 bases to trimming and J lost 5 bases, with 17 bases between them. From germline, CDR1 is SEHNR and CDR2 FQNEAQ (reference sequence). The CDR3 has 14 amino acids.

This clonotype was observed many times. V gene TRBV7-9 combines with J gene TRBJ2-5; D may match TRBD1 or TRBD2 (5 bases each). CDR3 length equals 13 residues. Between the trimmed V and J ends, which lost 9 bases and 4 bases, there was a span of 15 bases. Germline CDR1 and CDR2: SEHNR and FQNEAQ (reference sequence). The CDR3 spells CASRIGGRETQYF. Written as DNA, the CDR3 is TGTGCCAGTCGAATTGGGGGTAGAGAGACCCAGTACTTC. The variable domain in full, with the rest retrieved from reference TRBV7-9 and TRBJ2-5, is DTGVSQNPRHKITKRGQNVTFRCDPISEHNRLYWYRQTLGQGPEFLTYFQNEAQLEKSRLLSDRFSAERPKGSFSTLEIQRTEQGDSAMYLCASRIGGRETQYFGPGTRLLVL.

This clonotype was detected many times. Written as DNA, the CDR3 is TGTGCCAGGGGGGGGCGTCCCGGGGAGCTGTTTTTT. Amino acid sequence: CARGGRPGELFF. The chain recombines TRBV7-2 with TRBJ2-2; D is perhaps TRBD2 (7 bases). The V end was cut by 9 bases, the J end by 6 bases, with 11 bases between. Germline V CDR1 and CDR2: SGHTA, FQGNSA. The CDR3 sequence is 12 residues long.

This clonotype has a count of ten or more. The gene calls are TRBV29-1 and TRBJ1-1, with 7 nucleotides matching TRBD1. The CDR3 loop spans 12 amino acids. The V segment lost 6 bases and the J segment 4 bases; nucleotides outside the gene matches: 5. Germline lookup yields CDR1 SQVTM and CDR2 ANQGSEA. DNA of the CDR3: TGCAGCGTCCGACAGGGTTCCACTGAAGCTTTCTTT. Translated: CSVRQGSTEAFF.

This clonotype was counted at least ten times. The CDR3 coding sequence is TGTGCCATCAGCAGGGACAGGGGGGCCTACGAGCAGTACTTC. As protein: CAISRDRGAYEQYF. This sequence joins TRBV10-3 and TRBJ2-7; 11 bases agree with TRBD1. CDR1 ENHRY and CDR2 SYGVKD come from the germline V gene. The CDR3 is 14 amino acids. Unmatched junction bases numbered 3, after V lost 6 bases and J lost 2 bases.

The sample holds many counts of this clonotype. The chain is built from TRBV20-1 and TRBJ2-5; no reliable D call. The CDR3 length is 14 residues. The ends were cut back, 6 bases at V and 2 bases at J, with 16 bases in the middle. CDR1 is DFQATT and CDR2 is SNEGSKA in the germline V gene (reference sequence). Written as DNA, the CDR3 is TGCAGTGCCCCAACATGGGAACAACAAGAGACCCAGTACTTC. Its translation is CSAPTWEQQETQYF.

In this sample, this clonotype turned up many times. CDR3 sequence reads: CASRRAAQETQYF. The CDR3, as DNA: TGTGCCAGCAGGCGGGCAGCACAAGAGACCCAGTACTTC. The chain is built from TRBV6-5 and TRBJ2-5; possibly TRBD2 for D (5 bases). This CDR3 region has 13 residues. Germline-derived CDR1 and CDR2 are MNHEY and SVGAGI. Trimming took 6 bases from V and 2 from J, leaving 10 bases between them.

This clonotype showed up many times. V usage is TRBV6-5 and J usage is TRBJ1-3, with D unclear. The CDR3 runs to 14 residues. Germline values: CDR1 MNHEY, CDR2 SVGAGI. Deletions cut 2 bases from V and 1 base from J, with 6 bases between. The CDR3 sequence: CASSYIVSGNTIYF. The CDR3 DNA reads as TGTGCCAGCAGTTACATAGTGTCTGGAAACACCATATATTTT.

This clonotype was observed at least ten times. The chain is built from TRBV28 and TRBJ2-7; D may be TRBD1 (5 bases). In germline, CDR1 is MDHEN, CDR2 SYDVKM. V shed 6 bases and J shed 1 base, with 19 bases lying between them. The CDR3 loop spans 16 amino acids. The CDR3 here is CASRVVVGLRSYEQYF. The CDR3 DNA sequence: TGTGCCAGCAGGGTGGTTGTGGGGCTGCGATCCTACGAGCAGTACTTC. Based on the CDR3 plus reference TRBV28 and TRBJ2-7, the full variable domain is DVKVTQSSRYLVKRTGEKVFLECVQDMDHENMFWYRQDPGLGLRLIYFSYDVKMKEKGDIPEGYSVSREKKERFSLILESASTNQTSMYLCASRVVVGLRSYEQYFGPGTRLTVT.

This clonotype appeared many times. The chain uses TRBV6-2 or TRBV6-3 and TRBJ2-5, with 8 bases aligning to TRBD2. After removal of 7 bases from V and 2 bases from J, the junction contained 12 bases not matched to a gene. The germline V gene encodes CDR1 MNHEY and CDR2 SVGEGT. This CDR3 comprises 16 residues. The CDR3 loop is CASKVPHREGQETQYF. The CDR3 DNA reads as TGTGCCAGCAAAGTTCCACACCGGGAGGGTCAAGAGACCCAGTACTTC.